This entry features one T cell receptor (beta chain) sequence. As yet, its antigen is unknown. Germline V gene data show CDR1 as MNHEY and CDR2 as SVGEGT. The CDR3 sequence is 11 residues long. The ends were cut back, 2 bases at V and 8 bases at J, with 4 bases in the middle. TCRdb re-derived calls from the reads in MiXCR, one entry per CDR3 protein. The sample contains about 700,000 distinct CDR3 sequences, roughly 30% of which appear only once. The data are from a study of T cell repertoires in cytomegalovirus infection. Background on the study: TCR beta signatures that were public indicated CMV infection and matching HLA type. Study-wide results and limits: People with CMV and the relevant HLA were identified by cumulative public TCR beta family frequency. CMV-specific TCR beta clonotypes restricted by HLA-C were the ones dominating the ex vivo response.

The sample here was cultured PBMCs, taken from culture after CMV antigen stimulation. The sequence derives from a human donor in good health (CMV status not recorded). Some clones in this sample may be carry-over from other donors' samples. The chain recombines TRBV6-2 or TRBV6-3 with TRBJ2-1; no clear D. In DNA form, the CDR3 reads TGTGCCAGCAGTTACCTGGATGAGCAGTTCTTC. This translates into CASSYLDEQFF.